Each of the 29 T cell receptor beta chains below was sequenced from the same sample in a study of cytomegalovirus exposure and HLA in healthy donors. The primer mix had 60 Vbeta and 13 Jbeta primers. Profiled with immunoSEQ multiplex PCR; TCRdb holds only in-frame clones, not every one. Of roughly 190,000 clones listed, around 84% are singletons. Sequencing used PBMCs. Receptor source: a woman between 18 and 29 years old in good health and CMV-seronegative.

This rearrangement joins TRBV28 to TRBJ2-1, with D perhaps matching TRBD2 (6 bases). This CDR3 comprises 16 residues. Trimming pared 0 bases from V and 6 bases from J, leaving 15 bases between. Germline lookup yields CDR1 MDHEN and CDR2 SYDVKM. This CDR3 reads CASSLWGRLVGNEQFF. The CDR3 DNA sequence: TGTGCCAGCAGTTTATGGGGGCGACTAGTGGGCAATGAGCAGTTCTTC.

The rearrangement links TRBV4-3 to TRBJ2-1; TRBD2 matches at 10 bases. Germline CDR1 and CDR2: LGHNA and YSLEER. The V and J ends lost 5 bases and 5 bases, in that order; junction bases with no gene match: 9. There are 16 residues in the CDR3. The CDR3 nucleotides are TGCGCCAGCAGCTCAGTAGCGGGAGGCCCGAACAATGAGCAGTTCTTC. Protein: CASSSVAGGPNNEQFF.

V usage is TRBV7-9 and J usage is TRBJ2-7, with 10 bases matching TRBD1. After removal of 5 bases from V and 3 bases from J, the junction contained 4 bases not matched to a gene. The CDR3 has 14 residues. Per the germline V gene, CDR1 is SEHNR and CDR2 is FQNEAQ (reference sequence). The CDR3 spells CASSPGQGIYEQYF. CDR3 bases: TGTGCCAGCAGCCCGGGACAGGGGATCTACGAGCAGTACTTC.

The V call is TRBV7-9, the J call TRBJ2-5; weak D call: TRBD2 (6 bases). The length of the CDR3 is 18 residues. V lost 5 bases, J lost 0 bases, and 22 bases lay in between. Looked up from germline, CDR1 is SEHNR and CDR2 is FQNEAQ (reference sequence). DNA of the CDR3: TGTGCCAGCAGCCCGTCCGGGGCGGGGAATGAGTACCAAGAGACCCAGTACTTC. Encoded protein: CASSPSGAGNEYQETQYF.

The gene calls are TRBV5-1 and TRBJ1-1, with a possible D match to TRBD1 (5 bases). Germline V gene lookup returns CDR1 SGHRS and CDR2 YFSETQ. The CDR3 sequence is 14 residues long. Trimming removed 0 bases at V and 1 base at J, with 7 bases between. CDR3 sequence reads: CASSLEGPNTEAFF. The CDR3 DNA is TGCGCCAGCAGCTTGGAGGGGCCGAACACTGAAGCTTTCTTT.

This clone was counted once. V usage is TRBV2 and J usage is TRBJ2-1; 9 bases agree with TRBD2. The length of the CDR3 is 15 residues. Germline CDR1 is SNHLY and CDR2 is FYNNEI. Germline trimming cut 6 bases from V and 6 bases from J; bases unmatched to any gene: 9. The chain's CDR3 is CASRNGLARGNEQFF. In DNA, the CDR3 is TGTGCCAGCAGGAATGGACTAGCGCGAGGCAATGAGCAGTTCTTC.

The chain employs TRBV27 and TRBJ1-5, with a possible D match to TRBD1 (6 bases). The CDR3 runs 17 residues. V lost 3 bases, J lost 5 bases, and 20 bases lay in between. The V gene's germline CDR1 is MNHEY and CDR2 SMNVEV (reference sequence). CDR3 sequence: CASSFSTGNWVHQPQHF. The DNA of the CDR3 is TGTGCCAGCAGTTTCAGTACAGGGAATTGGGTCCATCAGCCCCAGCATTTT.

The chain links TRBV4-3 to TRBJ2-3, with 7 positions matching TRBD2. V lost 0 bases, J lost 3 bases, and 12 bases stayed unmatched. Germline CDR1 LGHNA, CDR2 YSLEER. The CDR3 has 18 amino acids. CDR3 nucleotides: TGCGCCAGCAGCCAAGATCGGGCGAGGGAGGGGTCGACAGATACGCAGTATTTT. Amino acid sequence: CASSQDRAREGSTDTQYF.

Here the CDR3 reads CASSSLAGGRNEQYF. The CDR3 region has the DNA TGTGCCAGCAGTTCATTAGCGGGAGGGCGCAACGAGCAGTACTTC. The chain employs TRBV28 and TRBJ2-7; 11 bases line up with TRBD2. Germline V gene data show CDR1 as MDHEN and CDR2 as SYDVKM. The CDR3 is 15 amino acids. V lost 4 bases to trimming and J lost 5 bases; unmatched junction nucleotides: 7.

CDR3 amino acids: CASSLGGVSYNEQFF. The CDR3 DNA reads as TGTGCCAGCAGTTTAGGGGGGGTCTCCTACAATGAGCAGTTCTTC. The chain has TRBV28 and TRBJ2-1; 7 nucleotides line up with TRBD2. The germline gives CDR1 MDHEN, CDR2 SYDVKM. The CDR3 has 15 amino acids. V lost 2 bases to trimming and J lost 0 bases; unmatched junction nucleotides: 1. The full variable domain, completed using reference TRBV28 and TRBJ2-1, is DVKVTQSSRYLVKRTGEKVFLECVQDMDHENMFWYRQDPGLGLRLIYFSYDVKMKEKGDIPEGYSVSREKKERFSLILESASTNQTSMYLCASSLGGVSYNEQFFGPGTRLTVL.

The rearrangement links TRBV5-1 to TRBJ2-1; 8 positions match TRBD1. CDR1 and CDR2 from the germline V gene are SGHRS and YFSETQ. V shed 4 bases, J shed 0 bases, and the junction held 3 bases outside the gene matches. The CDR3 length is 15 residues. This CDR3 reads CASSRGTGSYNEQFF. In nucleotides, the CDR3 is TGCGCCAGCAGCCGCGGGACAGGCTCCTACAATGAGCAGTTCTTC.

The genes are TRBV19 and TRBJ2-1; TRBD2 agrees at 13 bases. The CDR3 loop spans 17 amino acids. Trimming removed 3 bases from V and 7 bases from J; junction bases left unmatched: 9. Germline assignment: CDR1 LNHDA and CDR2 SQIVND (reference sequence). In DNA, the CDR3 is TGTGCCAGTAGTATGACCCCGGGACTAGCGGGAAGGAATGAGCAGTTCTTC. Translated, it gives CASSMTPGLAGRNEQFF.

The chain employs TRBV30 and TRBJ2-1; D is unclear. Germline-derived CDR1 and CDR2 are GTSNPN and SVGIG (reference sequence). Trimming cost V 5 bases and J 3 bases, with 17 bases left between them. CDR3 length: 15 residues. CDR3 protein: CAWEPGSFDYNEQFF. The CDR3 DNA reads as TGTGCCTGGGAACCAGGTTCCTTCGACTACAATGAGCAGTTCTTC.

The V gene is TRBV7-9, the J gene TRBJ1-1; TRBD1 aligns across 8 bases. Germline values: CDR1 SEHNR, CDR2 FQNEAQ (reference sequence). The CDR3 is 15 amino acids. The V gene end was trimmed by 0 bases and the J gene end by 3 bases; junction bases not matched to a gene: 3. The CDR3 sequence is CASSLASGGDTEAFF. DNA of the CDR3: TGTGCCAGCAGCTTAGCGTCAGGGGGCGACACTGAAGCTTTCTTT.

The chain uses TRBV5-1 and TRBJ2-3; possibly TRBD1 for D (5 bases). Germline V gene lookup returns CDR1 SGHRS and CDR2 YFSETQ. The CDR3 is made up of 12 amino acids. The V end lost 0 bases, the J end lost 6 bases, and 5 bases lay between the germline ends. CDR3 residues: CASSLAGDTQYF. For the CDR3, the DNA is TGCGCCAGCAGCTTGGCAGGGGATACGCAGTATTTT.

The chain recombines TRBV10-3 with TRBJ2-5; no clear D gene. CDR3 length: 17 amino acids. Between the trimmed V and J ends, which lost 0 bases and 5 bases, there was a span of 19 bases. Per the germline V gene, CDR1 is ENHRY and CDR2 is SYGVKD. DNA for the CDR3: TGTGCCATCAGTGAGTCGCGCGGAGATCCCGCCCGGGAGACCCAGTACTTC. This gives the protein CAISESRGDPARETQYF.

J is TRBJ2-5 and V is TRBV2; D is perhaps TRBD2 (5 bases). CDR1 and CDR2 from the germline V gene are SNHLY and FYNNEI. The CDR3 has 15 residues. V was pared by 1 base and J by 2 bases, with 11 bases between. The CDR3 sequence: CASSEGIASQETQYF. CDR3 in DNA: TGTGCCAGCAGTGAAGGGATAGCGAGTCAAGAGACCCAGTACTTC.

The rearrangement links TRBV6-4 to TRBJ1-1, with D possibly being TRBD1 (6 bases). This CDR3 region has 15 residues. Germline CDR1 MRHNA, CDR2 SNTAGT. With 5 bases removed from V and 3 bases from J, the gap between germline ends came to 16 bases. CDR3 nucleotide sequence: TGTGCCAGCAGTCCCAGGGGATTGGTAGACACTGAAGCTTTCTTT. Protein product: CASSPRGLVDTEAFF.

The chain couples TRBV9 to TRBJ2-5, with TRBD1 identical over 7 bases. The J call may be wrong; the DNA end is better matched by TRBJ2-7. The CDR3 loop spans 15 amino acids. Germline V gene data show CDR1 as SGDLS and CDR2 as YYNGEE. The CDR3 bases are TGTGCCAGCAGCCCCAAGGGGACAGAACCCTACGAGCAGTACTTC. Translation: CASSPKGTEPYEQYF.

The rearrangement links TRBV5-6 to TRBJ1-1, with D unclear. Per the germline V gene, CDR1 is SGHDT and CDR2 is YYEEEE. Trimming stripped 1 base from V and 2 bases from J, with 9 bases between. The CDR3 extends over 14 amino acids. As DNA, the CDR3 is TGTGCCAGCAGCTTGTCCCCGACAAACACTGAAGCTTTCTTT. Encoded protein: CASSLSPTNTEAFF.

The rearrangement links TRBV19 to TRBJ2-1, with TRBD2 identical over 14 bases. In germline, CDR1 is LNHDA, CDR2 SQIVND (reference sequence). Trimming removed 3 bases from V and 8 bases from J; junction bases left unmatched: 6. The CDR3 loop spans 16 amino acids. The CDR3 protein is CASSMLGLAGVHEQFF. The DNA of the CDR3 is TGTGCCAGTAGTATGCTGGGACTAGCGGGAGTCCATGAGCAGTTCTTC.

This chain joins TRBV6-1 and TRBJ2-3, with 8 bases that match TRBD2. Germline V gene lookup returns CDR1 MNHNS and CDR2 SASEGT. The junction had 11 bases not matched to a gene; V was cut back by 3 bases and J by 3 bases. The CDR3 spans 17 residues. CDR3 DNA sequence: TGTGCCAGCAGTGATGAAAATTGGCGGGAGGCAACAGATACGCAGTATTTT. This translates into CASSDENWREATDTQYF.

The chain joins TRBV28 to TRBJ2-3, with 8 bases matching TRBD1. Trimming removed 5 bases from V and 0 bases from J; junction bases left unmatched: 4. The CDR3 loop spans 15 amino acids. In germline, CDR1 is MDHEN, CDR2 SYDVKM. CDR3 sequence reads: CASSPGQESTDTQYF. CDR3 sequence (DNA): TGTGCCAGCAGTCCGGGACAGGAGAGCACAGATACGCAGTATTTT.

This clone was seen once. One end of the junction does not line up with germline, which may come from a read error. This chain joins TRBV7-9 and TRBJ2-7, with D perhaps TRBD1 or TRBD2 (5 bases each). Germline V gives CDR1 SEHNR, CDR2 FQNEAQ (reference sequence). This CDR3 spans 12 amino acids. The CDR3 loop is CSSSGEMQKGDF. The CDR3, as DNA: TGTTCCAGCAGCGGAGAGATGCAGAAAGGGGACTTC.

This clone was detected only once. This sequence joins TRBV7-9 and TRBJ2-3; possibly TRBD2 for D (7 bases). The CDR3 extends over 17 amino acids. The germline CDR1 and CDR2 sequences are SEHNR and FQNEAQ (reference sequence). V lost 4 bases to trimming and J lost 1 base, with 18 bases between them. CDR3 coding DNA: TGTGCCAGCAGCTCAGCCAGAGGGAGGGGGGGCACAGATACGCAGTATTTT. This encodes CASSSARGRGGTDTQYF.

This clone occurred once. This chain joins TRBV5-1 and TRBJ2-3; 12 nucleotides align to TRBD1. CDR3 size: 15 residues. J was trimmed by 6 bases and V by 8 bases; bases with no gene match: 10. CDR1 is SGHRS and CDR2 is YFSETQ in the germline V gene. CDR3 region: CASVSGTGGIDTQYF. CDR3 in DNA: TGCGCCAGTGTCTCCGGGACAGGGGGCATCGATACGCAGTATTTT. Based on the CDR3 plus reference TRBV5-1 and TRBJ2-3, the full variable domain is KAGVTQTPRYLIKTRGQQVTLSCSPISGHRSVSWYQQTPGQGLQFLFEYFSETQRNKGNFPGRFSGRQFSNSRSEMNVSTLELGDSALYLCASVSGTGGIDTQYFGPGTRLTVL.

Comment on this clone: The junction shows a germline mismatch at one end, possibly a read error. V is TRBV7-7 and J is TRBJ1-1, with D possibly matching TRBD1 (6 bases). Germline lookup yields CDR1 SSHAT and CDR2 FNYEAQ (reference sequence). CDR3 length: 18 amino acids. DNA of the CDR3: TGTGCTAGCAGCTTAGGGGGGACGGCGGGAGAGATTTGCACTGAAGCTTTCTTT. Encoded protein: CASSLGGTAGEICTEAFF.

The V call is TRBV7-2, the J call TRBJ1-2; 7 nucleotides align to TRBD1. Germline CDR1 reads SGHTA; CDR2 reads FQGNSA. Losses at the gene ends were 0 bases for V and 4 bases for J; bases not matched to a gene: 8. The length of the CDR3 is 16 residues. CDR3 DNA sequence: TGTGCCAGCAGCTTAGCGAAGATAGGGGGCAGCTATGGCTACACCTTC. Its protein product is CASSLAKIGGSYGYTF.

This clone was recorded only once. The V call is TRBV5-1, the J call TRBJ1-2; D may be TRBD1 (6 bases). Germline CDR1 and CDR2: SGHRS and YFSETQ. V was cut by 0 bases and J by 10 bases, with 19 bases left in between. CDR3 length: 15 residues. The CDR3 DNA is TGCGCCAGCAGCTTGGCCCCAGACAGGTCGTCGGACTACACCTTC. Translation: CASSLAPDRSSDYTF.